The 28 T cell receptor beta chains below were found in one sample sequenced in a study of chronic HIV infection and antiretroviral therapy. MiXCR, applied by TCRdb to the 5' RACE reads, yields one record per CDR3 protein. Of 39,000 or so distinct CDR3 sequences in the sample, 7.5% to 9% were seen once. The sequenced sample consisted of peripheral blood. These receptors all come from an adult who had HIV and had not received antiretroviral therapy, or was an uninfected healthy control (not recorded which).

Ten or more counts support this clonotype. In DNA, the CDR3 is TGTGCCAGTAGATGGGGTAATTCACCCCTCCACTTT. This sequence encodes CASRWGNSPLHF. The rearrangement joins TRBV27 to TRBJ1-6, with D unresolved. The ends were cut back, 9 bases at V and 6 bases at J, with 9 bases in the middle. CDR3 size: 12 residues. Germline V gene sequence: CDR1 MNHEY, CDR2 SMNVEV (reference sequence).

The gene calls are TRBV4-1 and TRBJ2-7; 7 nucleotides agree with TRBD2. In germline, CDR1 is MGHRA, CDR2 YSYEKL. The CDR3 runs 13 residues. With 4 bases clipped from V and 4 bases from J, the junction kept 4 bases outside the gene matches. The CDR3 here is CASSREGGYEQYF. The CDR3, as DNA: TGCGCCAGCAGCCGGGAGGGAGGATACGAGCAGTACTTC.

This clonotype was detected many times. The gene calls are TRBV28 and TRBJ1-6; D not resolved. The length of the CDR3 is 15 residues. Per the germline V gene, CDR1 is MDHEN and CDR2 is SYDVKM. V lost 6 bases to trimming and J lost 1 base, with 10 bases between them. The CDR3 DNA reads TGTGCCAGCAGCTCGCCAGAATCCTATAATTCACCCCTCCACTTT. As protein: CASSSPESYNSPLHF.

In this sample, this clonotype turned up many times. The chain links TRBV20-1 to TRBJ1-6; TRBD1 matches at 11 bases. Germline CDR1 and CDR2: DFQATT and SNEGSKA (reference sequence). Trimming removed 1 base from V and 9 bases from J; junction bases left unmatched: 2. The CDR3 loop spans 14 amino acids. The DNA of the CDR3 is TGCAGTGCTAGAGCCGGGACAGGGGGTTCACCCCTCCACTTT. Residues: CSARAGTGGSPLHF.

This clonotype showed up many times. The chain joins TRBV9 to TRBJ2-3; 12 positions match TRBD2. CDR3 length: 16 amino acids. Trimming removed 3 bases from V and 4 bases from J; junction bases left unmatched: 6. Germline V lookup: CDR1 SGDLS, CDR2 YYNGEE. The CDR3 sequence is CASSATSGSLADTQYF. Here the CDR3 DNA reads TGTGCCAGCAGCGCGACTAGCGGGAGTCTCGCAGATACGCAGTATTTT.

This clonotype was recorded many times. This sequence joins TRBV29-1 and TRBJ2-7, with 10 bases fitting TRBD1. V shed 7 bases and J 5 bases; nucleotides not matched to a gene: 14. The CDR3 runs 15 residues. Germline CDR1 reads SQVTM; CDR2 reads ANQGSEA. The CDR3 sequence: CSAAGMGQGIDEQYF. In nucleotides, the CDR3 is TGCAGCGCGGCAGGAATGGGACAGGGGATAGACGAGCAGTACTTC.

This clonotype was seen ten or more times. The chain recombines TRBV29-1 with TRBJ1-4, with D unresolved. Trimming removed 7 bases at V and 3 bases at J, with 9 bases between. CDR1 and CDR2 from the germline V gene are SQVTM and ANQGSEA. The CDR3 is 12 amino acids. CDR3 in DNA: TGCAGCGCCCAGGACTCTAATGAAAAACTGTTTTTT. Encoded protein: CSAQDSNEKLFF.

This clonotype has at least ten counts. V is TRBV6-6 and J is TRBJ2-1; tentatively, D is TRBD2 (5 bases). Per the germline V gene, CDR1 is MNHNY and CDR2 is SVGAGI (reference sequence). The CDR3 is 15 residues long. The V and J ends lost 3 bases and 2 bases respectively, with 11 bases between them. The CDR3 loop reads CASSYRTGTYNEQFF. CDR3 bases: TGTGCCAGCAGTTATAGGACCGGGACCTACAATGAGCAGTTCTTC.

This sequence joins TRBV29-1 and TRBJ2-5, with D unclear. The CDR3 has 13 residues. Trimming removed 4 bases from V and 1 base from J, with 10 bases in between. Germline CDR1 SQVTM, CDR2 ANQGSEA. In DNA, the CDR3 is TGCAGCGTTGGGCGAACCTTCCAAGAGACCCAGTACTTC. This translates into CSVGRTFQETQYF.

This clonotype was detected only a few times. This chain connects TRBV2 to TRBJ2-1; 7 bases are shared with TRBD2. This CDR3 region has 15 residues. Trimming at V came to 6 bases and at J to 6 bases, leaving 11 bases not matched to a gene. Germline V gene data show CDR1 as SNHLY and CDR2 as FYNNEI. The CDR3 region is CASRGSLAGLNEQFF. The CDR3 DNA reads as TGTGCCAGCAGGGGGTCCTTAGCGGGTCTCAATGAGCAGTTCTTC.

This clonotype was counted ten times or more. The chain joins TRBV6-6 to TRBJ2-1, with 9 bases that match TRBD1. The CDR3 spans 16 residues. Germline CDR1 and CDR2: MNHNY and SVGAGI (reference sequence). Trimming at V came to 3 bases and at J to 4 bases, leaving 7 bases not matched to a gene. The CDR3: CASSYSVGTGYNEQFF. The CDR3 bases are TGTGCCAGCAGTTATTCGGTTGGGACAGGGTACAATGAGCAGTTCTTC.

The chain recombines TRBV29-1 with TRBJ1-5; tentative D call: TRBD1 (5 bases). Germline V gene data show CDR1 as SQVTM and CDR2 as ANQGSEA. V was cut by 2 bases and J by 3 bases, with 11 bases left in between. This CDR3 is built from 14 residues. The CDR3 DNA sequence: TGCAGCGTTGAATTAGGGGATGACAATCAGCCCCAGCATTTT. Translation gives CSVELGDDNQPQHF.

With regard to this clonotype: One junction end does not reproduce the germline sequence, and a read error may be involved. The J gene is TRBJ1-1, the V gene TRBV2; the D is unclear. CDR1 is SNHLY and CDR2 is FYNNEI in the germline V gene. This CDR3 comprises 12 residues. The CDR3 protein is CASGDTNTETFF. CDR3 DNA sequence: TGTGCCAGCGGTGACACCAACACTGAAACTTTCTTT.

A few counts support this clonotype. The rearrangement joins TRBV3-1 to TRBJ1-1; D gene ambiguous. The CDR3 is 15 residues long. The V gene's germline CDR1 is LGHDT and CDR2 YNNKEL (reference sequence). V shed 0 bases and J shed 4 bases, with 12 bases lying between them. The CDR3 sequence: CASSQDWGYGTEAFF. The CDR3 DNA sequence: TGTGCCAGCAGCCAAGACTGGGGTTACGGCACTGAAGCTTTCTTT.

The table lists this clonotype with a few counts. The genes are TRBV4-2 and TRBJ2-7; 12 positions match TRBD2. Germline V gene lookup returns CDR1 LGHNA and CDR2 YNFKEQ. Germline trimming cut 1 base from V and 5 bases from J; bases unmatched to any gene: 3. This CDR3 region has 15 residues. The CDR3 is CASSQGLAGEDEQYF. CDR3 in DNA: TGTGCCAGCAGCCAAGGACTAGCGGGAGAAGACGAGCAGTACTTC.

This clonotype has ten or more counts. The chain has TRBV20-1 and TRBJ1-1, with a tentative D call TRBD1 (5 bases). CDR3 size: 12 residues. Looked up from germline, CDR1 is DFQATT and CDR2 is SNEGSKA (reference sequence). Trimming cost V 4 bases and J 8 bases, with 14 bases left between them. The CDR3 reads CSANPGTFEAFF. CDR3 in DNA: TGCAGTGCTAATCCCGGGACGTTCGAAGCTTTCTTT.

By sample share, this clonotype is medium-sized. The chain has TRBV28 and TRBJ2-7; a possible D gene is TRBD2 (5 bases). The CDR3 extends over 15 amino acids. Trimming cost V 8 bases and J 0 bases, with 17 bases left between them. CDR1 is MDHEN, CDR2 SYDVKM, per germline. The CDR3 protein is CASQKRTSSSYEQYF. The CDR3 nucleotides read TGTGCCAGCCAAAAGAGGACTTCGAGCTCCTACGAGCAGTACTTC.

The V gene is TRBV29-1, the J gene TRBJ1-2; D call uncertain. Deletions cut 4 bases from V and 2 bases from J, with 11 bases between. This CDR3 comprises 13 residues. The V gene's germline CDR1 is SQVTM and CDR2 ANQGSEA. CDR3 in DNA: TGCAGCGTTGCCGGGCAGACGAACTATGGCTACACCTTC. This gives the protein CSVAGQTNYGYTF.

This clonotype was seen repeatedly, ten times or more. The V call is TRBV7-9, the J call TRBJ2-1; TRBD1 aligns across 11 bases. This CDR3 spans 15 amino acids. V lost 1 base to trimming and J lost 8 bases; unmatched junction nucleotides: 4. Germline CDR1 SEHNR, CDR2 FQNEAQ (reference sequence). This CDR3 is CASSLGDRGIDEQFF. Written as DNA, the CDR3 is TGTGCCAGCAGCTTAGGGGACAGGGGGATCGATGAGCAGTTCTTC.

This clonotype was recorded a few times. The chain is built from TRBV4-3 and TRBJ1-1; TRBD1 might be the D (6 bases). V was shortened by 4 bases and J by 5 bases, with 17 bases between the two germline ends. Per the germline V gene, CDR1 is LGHNA and CDR2 is YSLEER. The CDR3 contains 15 residues. CDR3 protein: CASSPGAGVRTEAFF. CDR3 bases: TGCGCCAGCAGCCCGGGGGCAGGGGTGAGAACTGAAGCTTTCTTT.

This sequence joins TRBV20-1 and TRBJ2-5; TRBD1 matches 8 bases. The junction had 6 bases not matched to a gene; V was cut back by 4 bases and J by 5 bases. The length of the CDR3 is 13 residues. CDR1 and CDR2 from the germline V gene are DFQATT and SNEGSKA (reference sequence). The CDR3 DNA follows: TGCAGTGCTACTGCAGGGGGCTTGGAGACCCAGTACTTC. It translates to CSATAGGLETQYF.

This clonotype was detected only a few times. The rearrangement joins TRBV4-3 to TRBJ2-3, with a possible D match to TRBD2 (6 bases). This CDR3 contains 15 residues. The V gene's germline CDR1 is LGHNA and CDR2 YSLEER. Trimming shortened V by 4 bases and J by 0 bases, and 11 bases separated the two germline ends. The CDR3 DNA reads TGCGCCAGCAGCCCAGTGGGACTTAGCACAGATACGCAGTATTTT. It codes for CASSPVGLSTDTQYF.

At least ten counts were recorded for this clonotype. This chain uses TRBV6-5 with TRBJ2-1; 7 nucleotides match TRBD1. Trimming removed 8 bases from V and 6 bases from J; junction bases left unmatched: 7. The CDR3 sequence is 13 residues long. Germline V gene data show CDR1 as MNHEY and CDR2 as SVGAGI. CDR3 loop: CASFSPGGNEQFF. Written as DNA, the CDR3 is TGTGCCAGCTTCTCCCCAGGGGGCAATGAGCAGTTCTTC.

Ten or more counts support this clonotype. The V call is TRBV5-1, the J call TRBJ2-5; 9 bases agree with TRBD1. CDR3 length equals 13 residues. J gave up 6 bases and V 4 bases, and 4 bases lay outside the gene matches. CDR1 is SGHRS, CDR2 YFSETQ, per germline. The CDR3 loop reads CASSKGQGKTQYF. The CDR3 region has the DNA TGCGCCAGCAGCAAGGGACAGGGAAAGACCCAGTACTTC.

V gene TRBV6-2 or TRBV6-3 combines with J gene TRBJ2-5, with D possibly matching TRBD2 (6 bases). The germline V gene has CDR1 MNHEY and CDR2 SVGEGT. The CDR3 has 15 amino acids. With 4 bases removed from V and 4 bases from J, the gap between germline ends came to 16 bases. The CDR3 region is CASSSGTQRGETQYF. The CDR3 nucleotides read TGTGCCAGCAGTTCCGGGACTCAACGGGGAGAGACCCAGTACTTC.

This rearrangement joins TRBV30 to TRBJ2-3, with D perhaps matching TRBD1 (5 bases). The CDR3 spans 13 residues. Germline CDR1 reads GTSNPN; CDR2 reads SVGIG (reference sequence). Trimming removed 3 bases from V and 5 bases from J, with 12 bases in between. In DNA form, the CDR3 reads TGTGCCTGGAGCAGGGCGTCCAGAGATACGCAGTATTTT. Translating gives CAWSRASRDTQYF.

V usage is TRBV7-9 and J usage is TRBJ2-5; D tentatively fits TRBD1 or TRBD2 (5 bases each). Trimming took 5 bases from V and 4 from J, leaving 11 bases between them. Germline CDR1 reads SEHNR; CDR2 reads FQNEAQ (reference sequence). The length of the CDR3 is 13 residues. CDR3 protein: CASSPTGGETQYF. In nucleotides, the CDR3 is TGTGCCAGCAGCCCGACTGGGGGAGAGACCCAGTACTTC.

The chain uses TRBV11-1 and TRBJ2-1, with 9 bases that match TRBD1. The CDR3 has 15 residues. CDR1 is SGHAT, CDR2 FQDESV, per germline (reference sequence). The trim removed 5 bases at V and 0 bases at J, leaving 2 bases unmatched. The CDR3 DNA sequence: TGTGCCAGCAGCGCGGGACAGGGCTCCTACAATGAGCAGTTCTTC. It translates to CASSAGQGSYNEQFF.